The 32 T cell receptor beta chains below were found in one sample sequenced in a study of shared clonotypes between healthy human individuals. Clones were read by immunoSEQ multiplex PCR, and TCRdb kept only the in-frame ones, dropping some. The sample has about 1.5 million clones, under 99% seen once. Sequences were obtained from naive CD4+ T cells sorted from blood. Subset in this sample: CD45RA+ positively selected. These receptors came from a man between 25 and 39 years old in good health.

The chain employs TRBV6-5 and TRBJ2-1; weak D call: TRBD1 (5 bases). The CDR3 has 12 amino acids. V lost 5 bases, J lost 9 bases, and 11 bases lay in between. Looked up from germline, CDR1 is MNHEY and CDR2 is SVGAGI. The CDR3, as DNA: TGTGCCAGCAGTGCCCATAGGGGTGAGCAGTTCTTC. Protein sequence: CASSAHRGEQFF.

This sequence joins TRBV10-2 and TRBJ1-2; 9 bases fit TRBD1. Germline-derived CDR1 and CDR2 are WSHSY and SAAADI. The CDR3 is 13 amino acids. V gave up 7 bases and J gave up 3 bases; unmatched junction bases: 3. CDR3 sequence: CASIDRGDYGYTF. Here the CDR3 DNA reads TGCGCCAGCATAGACAGGGGGGACTATGGCTACACCTTC.

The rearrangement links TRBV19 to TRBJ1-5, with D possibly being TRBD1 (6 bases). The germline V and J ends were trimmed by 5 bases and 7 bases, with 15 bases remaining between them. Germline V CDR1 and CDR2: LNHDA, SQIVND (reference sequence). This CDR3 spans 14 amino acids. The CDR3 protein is CASSPDSKKQPQHF. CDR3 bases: TGTGCCAGTAGTCCGGACAGTAAAAAACAGCCCCAGCATTTT.

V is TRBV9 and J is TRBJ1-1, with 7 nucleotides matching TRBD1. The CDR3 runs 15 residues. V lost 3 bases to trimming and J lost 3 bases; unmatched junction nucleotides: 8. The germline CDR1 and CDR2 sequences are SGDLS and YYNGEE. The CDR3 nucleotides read TGTGCCAGCAGCGCCTTAGTTAGGGGGCACACTGAAGCTTTCTTT. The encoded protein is CASSALVRGHTEAFF.

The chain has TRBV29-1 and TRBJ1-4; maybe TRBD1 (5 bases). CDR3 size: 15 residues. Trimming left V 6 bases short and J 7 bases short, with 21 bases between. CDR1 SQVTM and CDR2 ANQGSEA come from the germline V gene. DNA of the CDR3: TGCAGCGTGGGGGTCTCCGGGACCCGAGGTGAAAAACTGTTTTTT. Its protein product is CSVGVSGTRGEKLFF. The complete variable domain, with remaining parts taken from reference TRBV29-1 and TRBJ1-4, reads SAVISQKPSRDICQRGTSLTIQCQVDSQVTMMFWYRQQPGQSLTLIATANQGSEATYESGFVIDKFPISRPNLTFSTLTVSNMSPEDSSIYLCSVGVSGTRGEKLFFGSGTQLSVL.

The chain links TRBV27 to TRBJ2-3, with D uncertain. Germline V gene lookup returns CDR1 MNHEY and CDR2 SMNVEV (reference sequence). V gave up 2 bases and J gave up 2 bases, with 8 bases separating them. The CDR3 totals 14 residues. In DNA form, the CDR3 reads TGTGCCAGCAGTTTAAGCCTTCACACAGATACGCAGTATTTT. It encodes CASSLSLHTDTQYF.

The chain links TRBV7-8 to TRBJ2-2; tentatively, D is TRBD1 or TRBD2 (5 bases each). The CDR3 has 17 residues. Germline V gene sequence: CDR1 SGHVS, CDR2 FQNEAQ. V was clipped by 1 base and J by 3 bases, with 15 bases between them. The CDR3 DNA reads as TGTGCCAGCAGCTTAGTGAATCCGGGACCATACACCGGGGAGCTGTTTTTT. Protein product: CASSLVNPGPYTGELFF.

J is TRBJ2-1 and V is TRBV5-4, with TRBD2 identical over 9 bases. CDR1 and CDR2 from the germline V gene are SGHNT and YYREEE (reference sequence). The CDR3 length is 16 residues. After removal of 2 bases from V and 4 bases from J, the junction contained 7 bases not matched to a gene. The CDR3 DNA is TGTGCCAGCAGCTTAGCTAAGACTAGCGGTTACAATGAGCAGTTCTTC. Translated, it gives CASSLAKTSGYNEQFF.

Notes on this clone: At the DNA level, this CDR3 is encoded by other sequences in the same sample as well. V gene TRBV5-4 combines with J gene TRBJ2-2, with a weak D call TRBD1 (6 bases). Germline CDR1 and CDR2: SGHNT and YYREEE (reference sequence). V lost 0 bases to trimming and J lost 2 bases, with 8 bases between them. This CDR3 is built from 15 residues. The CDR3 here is CASSLGRGNTGELFF. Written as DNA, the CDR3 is TGTGCCAGCAGCTTGGGCAGGGGCAACACCGGGGAGCTGTTTTTT.

The CDR3 region has the DNA TGCGCCAGCAGCTTTGGGACTAGGGCGAACACCGGGGAGCTGTTTTTT. Translated: CASSFGTRANTGELFF. The rearrangement joins TRBV5-1 to TRBJ2-2, with 8 bases matching TRBD2. The germline V gene encodes CDR1 SGHRS and CDR2 YFSETQ. The length of the CDR3 is 16 residues. V dropped 2 bases and J dropped 0; count of bases not matched to a gene: 3.

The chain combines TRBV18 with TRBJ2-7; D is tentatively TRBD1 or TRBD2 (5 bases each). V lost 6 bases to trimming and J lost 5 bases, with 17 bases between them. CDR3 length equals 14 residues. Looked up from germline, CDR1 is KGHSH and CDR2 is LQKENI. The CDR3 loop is CASSSPSRDHEQYF. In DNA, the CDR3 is TGTGCCAGCTCGTCACCGTCCCGGGACCACGAGCAGTACTTC. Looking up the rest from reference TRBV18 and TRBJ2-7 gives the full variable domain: NAGVMQNPRHLVRRRGQEARLRCSPMKGHSHVYWYRQLPEEGLKFMVYLQKENIIDESGMPKERFSAEFPKEGPSILRIQQVVRGDSAAYFCASSSPSRDHEQYFGPGTRLTVT.

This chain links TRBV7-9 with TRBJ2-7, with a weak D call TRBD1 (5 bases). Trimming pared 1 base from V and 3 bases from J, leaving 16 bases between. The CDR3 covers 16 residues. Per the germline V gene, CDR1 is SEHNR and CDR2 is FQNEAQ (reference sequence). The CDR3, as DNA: TGTGCCAGCAGCTTAGGCTTAGTGGGGCGATACTACGAGCAGTACTTC. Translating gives CASSLGLVGRYYEQYF.

CDR3 region: CASSNRDRWQANYGYTF. The CDR3 DNA sequence: TGTGCCAGTAGTAACCGGGACAGGTGGCAAGCTAACTATGGCTACACCTTC. The genes are TRBV19 and TRBJ1-2, with TRBD1 matching over 8 bases. The length of the CDR3 is 17 residues. Unmatched junction bases numbered 10, after V lost 4 bases and J lost 0 bases. Germline V gene data show CDR1 as LNHDA and CDR2 as SQIVND (reference sequence).

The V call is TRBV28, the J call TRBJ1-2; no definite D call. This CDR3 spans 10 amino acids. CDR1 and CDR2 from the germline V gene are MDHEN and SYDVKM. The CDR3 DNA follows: TGTGCAATAGCTAACTATGGCTACACCTTC. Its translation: CAIANYGYTF.

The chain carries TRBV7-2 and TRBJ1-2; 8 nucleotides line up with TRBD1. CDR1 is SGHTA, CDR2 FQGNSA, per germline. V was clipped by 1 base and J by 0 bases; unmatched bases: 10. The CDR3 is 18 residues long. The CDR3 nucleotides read TGTGCCAGCAGCTTAGACGACAGGGGAAGGGGACCTAACTATGGCTACACCTTC. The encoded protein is CASSLDDRGRGPNYGYTF.

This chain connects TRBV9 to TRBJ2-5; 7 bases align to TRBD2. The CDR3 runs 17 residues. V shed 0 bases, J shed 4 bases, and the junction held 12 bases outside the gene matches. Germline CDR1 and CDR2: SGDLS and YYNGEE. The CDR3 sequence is CASSVDPEGGVIETQYF. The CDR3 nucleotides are TGTGCCAGCAGCGTAGATCCCGAGGGAGGGGTGATAGAGACCCAGTACTTC. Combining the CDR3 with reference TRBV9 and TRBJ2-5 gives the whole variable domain DSGVTQTPKHLITATGQRVTLRCSPRSGDLSVYWYQQSLDQGLQFLIQYYNGEERAKGNILERFSAQQFPDLHSELNLSSLELGDSALYFCASSVDPEGGVIETQYFGPGTRLLVL.

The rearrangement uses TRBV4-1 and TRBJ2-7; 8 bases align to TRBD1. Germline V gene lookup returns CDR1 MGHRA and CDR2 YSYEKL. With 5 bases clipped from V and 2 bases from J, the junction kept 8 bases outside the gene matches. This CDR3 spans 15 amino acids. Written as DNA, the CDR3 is TGCGCCAGCAGCGCAGCCGGGACAGGACCCTACGAGCAGTACTTC. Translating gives CASSAAGTGPYEQYF.

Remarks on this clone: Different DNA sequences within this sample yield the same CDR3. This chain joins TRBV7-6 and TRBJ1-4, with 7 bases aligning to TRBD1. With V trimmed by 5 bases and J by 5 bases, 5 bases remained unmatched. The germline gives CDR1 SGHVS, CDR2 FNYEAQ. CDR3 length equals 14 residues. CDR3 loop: CASSLRQGNEKLFF. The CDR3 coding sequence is TGTGCCAGCAGCCTTCGACAGGGAAATGAAAAACTGTTTTTT.

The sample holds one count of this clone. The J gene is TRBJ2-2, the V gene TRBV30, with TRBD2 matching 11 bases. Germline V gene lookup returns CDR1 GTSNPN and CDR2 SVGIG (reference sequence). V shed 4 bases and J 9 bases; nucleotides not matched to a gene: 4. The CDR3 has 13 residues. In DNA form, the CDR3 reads TGTGCCTGGATGGGACTAGCGGCCCGGGAGCTGTTTTTT. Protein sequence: CAWMGLAARELFF.

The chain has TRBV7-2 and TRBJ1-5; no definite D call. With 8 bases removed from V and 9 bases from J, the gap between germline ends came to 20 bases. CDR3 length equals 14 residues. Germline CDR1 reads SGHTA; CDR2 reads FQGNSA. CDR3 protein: CASSPSGGGGPQHF. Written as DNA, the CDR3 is TGTGCCAGCTCCCCCAGTGGAGGCGGAGGGCCCCAGCATTTT.

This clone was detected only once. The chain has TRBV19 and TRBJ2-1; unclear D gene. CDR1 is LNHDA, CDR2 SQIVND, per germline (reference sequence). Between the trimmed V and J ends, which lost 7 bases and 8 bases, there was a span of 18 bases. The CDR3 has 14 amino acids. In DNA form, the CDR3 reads TGTGCCAGTACCCCTCCAGGCCTCAACGATGAGCAGTTCTTC. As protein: CASTPPGLNDEQFF.

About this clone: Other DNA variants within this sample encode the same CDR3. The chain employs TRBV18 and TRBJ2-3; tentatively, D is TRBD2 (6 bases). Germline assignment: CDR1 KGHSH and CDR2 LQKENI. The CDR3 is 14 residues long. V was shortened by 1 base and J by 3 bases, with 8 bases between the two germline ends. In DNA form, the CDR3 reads TGTGCCAGCTCACCACTCCGGGGGACAGATACGCAGTATTTT. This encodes CASSPLRGTDTQYF.

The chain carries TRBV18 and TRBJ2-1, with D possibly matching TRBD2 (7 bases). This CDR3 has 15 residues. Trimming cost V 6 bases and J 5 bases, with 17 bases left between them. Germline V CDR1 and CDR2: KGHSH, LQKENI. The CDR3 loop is CASSLTGLADNEQFF. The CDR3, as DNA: TGTGCCAGCTCCCTTACAGGGCTAGCGGACAATGAGCAGTTCTTC. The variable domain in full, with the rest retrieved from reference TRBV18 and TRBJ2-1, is NAGVMQNPRHLVRRRGQEARLRCSPMKGHSHVYWYRQLPEEGLKFMVYLQKENIIDESGMPKERFSAEFPKEGPSILRIQQVVRGDSAAYFCASSLTGLADNEQFFGPGTRLTVL.

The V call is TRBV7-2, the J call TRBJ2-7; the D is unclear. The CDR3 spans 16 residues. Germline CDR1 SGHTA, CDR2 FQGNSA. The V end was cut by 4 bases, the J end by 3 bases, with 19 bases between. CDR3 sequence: CASSYKVAVTYYEQYF. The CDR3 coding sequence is TGTGCCAGCAGCTATAAAGTGGCGGTTACTTACTACGAGCAGTACTTC.

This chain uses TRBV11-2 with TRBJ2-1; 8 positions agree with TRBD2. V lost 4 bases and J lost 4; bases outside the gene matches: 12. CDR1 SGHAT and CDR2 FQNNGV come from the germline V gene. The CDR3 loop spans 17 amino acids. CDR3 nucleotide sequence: TGTGCCAGCAGCTCAACTGTACTAGCGGAAAAATACAATGAGCAGTTCTTC. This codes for CASSSTVLAEKYNEQFF.

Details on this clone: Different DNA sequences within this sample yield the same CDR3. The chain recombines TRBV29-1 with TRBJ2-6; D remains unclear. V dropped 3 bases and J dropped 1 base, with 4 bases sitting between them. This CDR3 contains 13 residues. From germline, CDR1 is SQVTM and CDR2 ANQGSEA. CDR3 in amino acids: CSVEGSGANVLTF. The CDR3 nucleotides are TGCAGCGTTGAGGGGTCTGGGGCCAACGTCCTGACTTTC.

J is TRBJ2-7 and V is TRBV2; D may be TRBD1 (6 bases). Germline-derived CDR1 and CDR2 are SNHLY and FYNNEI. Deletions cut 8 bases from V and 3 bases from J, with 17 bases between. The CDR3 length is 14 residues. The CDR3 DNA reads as TGTGCCAGCTCGTACCAGGGGTCCGACTACGAGCAGTACTTC. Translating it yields CASSYQGSDYEQYF.

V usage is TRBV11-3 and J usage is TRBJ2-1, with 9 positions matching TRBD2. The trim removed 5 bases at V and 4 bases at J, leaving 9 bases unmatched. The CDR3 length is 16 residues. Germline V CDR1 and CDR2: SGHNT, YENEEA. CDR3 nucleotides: TGTGCCAGCAGCATAGCCCAGGCGGGAGGGTACAATGAGCAGTTCTTC. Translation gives CASSIAQAGGYNEQFF.

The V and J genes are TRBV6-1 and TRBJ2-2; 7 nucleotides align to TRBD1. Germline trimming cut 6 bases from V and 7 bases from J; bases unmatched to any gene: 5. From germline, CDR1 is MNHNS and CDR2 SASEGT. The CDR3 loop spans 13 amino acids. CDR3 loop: CASRGTAIGELFF. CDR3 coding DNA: TGTGCCAGCAGAGGGACAGCCATCGGGGAGCTGTTTTTT.

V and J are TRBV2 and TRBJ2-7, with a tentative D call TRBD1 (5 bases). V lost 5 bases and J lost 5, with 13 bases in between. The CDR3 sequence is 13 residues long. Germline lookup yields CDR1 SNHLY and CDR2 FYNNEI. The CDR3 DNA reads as TGTGCCAGCAGTCCCCGTGTGGGGCACGAGCAGTACTTC. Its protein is CASSPRVGHEQYF.

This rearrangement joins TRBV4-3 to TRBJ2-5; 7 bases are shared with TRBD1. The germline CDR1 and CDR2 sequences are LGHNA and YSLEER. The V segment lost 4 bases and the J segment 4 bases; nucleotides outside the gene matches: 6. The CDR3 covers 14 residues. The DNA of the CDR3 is TGCGCCAGCAGCCGAACAGGGGCGGGAGAGACCCAGTACTTC. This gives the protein CASSRTGAGETQYF.

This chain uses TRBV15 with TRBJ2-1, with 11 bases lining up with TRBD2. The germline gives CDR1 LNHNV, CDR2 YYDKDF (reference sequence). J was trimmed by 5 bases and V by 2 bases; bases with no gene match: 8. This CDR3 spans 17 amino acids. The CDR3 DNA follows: TGTGCCACCAGCAGATTCGGGACTAGCGGAGCCCACAATGAGCAGTTCTTC. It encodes CATSRFGTSGAHNEQFF.